What follows are 6 T cell receptor beta chains derived from one specimen sequenced in a study of shared clonotypes between healthy human individuals. Profiled with immunoSEQ multiplex PCR; TCRdb holds only in-frame clones, not every one. Here the sample spans 550,000 to 850,000 clones, around 77% being singletons. Sequenced: memory CD4+ T cells sorted from blood. Subset specified: CD45RA-negative fraction. The source of these receptors is a woman aged 25 to 39 in good health.

The rearrangement links TRBV9 to TRBJ2-3; tentatively, D is TRBD2 (6 bases). The CDR3 runs to 15 residues. Trimming shortened V by 3 bases and J by 3 bases, and 14 bases separated the two germline ends. Germline values: CDR1 SGDLS, CDR2 YYNGEE. The CDR3 DNA sequence: TGTGCCAGCAGCGCGGGAGTGGGCATAACAGATACGCAGTATTTT. Translating it yields CASSAGVGITDTQYF. Using reference TRBV9 and TRBJ2-3 for the parts outside the CDR3, the full variable domain is DSGVTQTPKHLITATGQRVTLRCSPRSGDLSVYWYQQSLDQGLQFLIQYYNGEERAKGNILERFSAQQFPDLHSELNLSSLELGDSALYFCASSAGVGITDTQYFGPGTRLTVL.

The J gene is TRBJ1-2, the V gene TRBV5-1, with D unresolved. The germline V gene encodes CDR1 SGHRS and CDR2 YFSETQ. Trimming took 2 bases from V and 8 from J, leaving 10 bases between them. This CDR3 has 12 residues. The CDR3 loop reads CASSFNEGGYTF. CDR3 sequence (DNA): TGCGCCAGCAGCTTTAATGAGGGCGGCTACACCTTC.

CDR3 DNA: TGTGCCAGCTCACCAGGGGGAAACGCCGGGGAGCTGTTTTTT. Translating it yields CASSPGGNAGELFF. The rearrangement joins TRBV18 to TRBJ2-2; tentatively, D is TRBD1 or TRBD2 (5 bases each). Trimming left V 2 bases short and J 6 bases short, with 10 bases between. CDR3 length equals 14 residues. Germline CDR1 KGHSH, CDR2 LQKENI.

The genes are TRBV6-1 and TRBJ2-3; D gene ambiguous. Trimming shortened V by 4 bases and J by 7 bases, and 12 bases separated the two germline ends. The germline gives CDR1 MNHNS, CDR2 SASEGT. CDR3 length: 13 amino acids. CDR3 residues: CASSADERYTQYF. The CDR3 nucleotides are TGTGCCAGCAGTGCCGACGAGAGGTATACGCAGTATTTT.

The V call is TRBV19, the J call TRBJ1-5, with D possibly TRBD1 on 5 matching bases. CDR3 length: 17 amino acids. V lost 4 bases and J 0 bases, leaving 16 bases between the germline ends. Looked up from germline, CDR1 is LNHDA and CDR2 is SQIVND (reference sequence). DNA for the CDR3: TGTGCCAGTAGTAAGATTAGTCAGGGCCGTAGCAATCAGCCCCAGCATTTT. Translated, it gives CASSKISQGRSNQPQHF.

This chain uses TRBV11-2 with TRBJ2-5; D uncertain. This CDR3 region has 15 residues. CDR1 is SGHAT and CDR2 is FQNNGV in the germline V gene. V was trimmed by 5 bases and J by 5 bases, leaving 18 bases between them. CDR3 bases: TGTGCCAGCAGCCCGCCGCCCGCCATTGGGGAGACCCAGTACTTC. It specifies CASSPPPAIGETQYF.